Below, 20 T cell receptor beta chains from the same sample are listed, as sequenced in a study of cytomegalovirus exposure and HLA in healthy donors. Use of 60 Vbeta and 13 Jbeta primers characterized the PCR. The assay was immunoSEQ multiplex PCR, and TCRdb's table has in-frame clones only and misses some. The table includes roughly 130,000 clones, around 67% detected once. The sequenced sample was PBMCs. The receptor source for this set is a middle-aged woman in good health and CMV-seropositive.

V and J are TRBV7-9 and TRBJ1-1, with D maybe TRBD1 (5 bases). Germline CDR1 and CDR2: SEHNR and FQNEAQ (reference sequence). The CDR3 length is 16 residues. V lost 5 bases and J 5 bases, leaving 21 bases between the germline ends. Here the CDR3 DNA reads TGTGCCAGCAGCCCCCGGAACGGGGGAGTTCGTACTGAAGCTTTCTTT. This gives the protein CASSPRNGGVRTEAFF.

The V and J genes are TRBV7-2 and TRBJ2-7; D possibly corresponds to TRBD1 (7 bases). V shed 3 bases and J shed 4 bases, with 16 bases lying between them. In germline, CDR1 is SGHTA, CDR2 FQGNSA. The CDR3 spans 15 residues. Here the CDR3 reads CASSFAPGGIYEQYF. The CDR3 region has the DNA TGTGCCAGCAGCTTCGCCCCAGGGGGGATTTACGAGCAGTACTTC.

This clone was seen just once. This chain joins TRBV12-5 and TRBJ1-1; 7 positions agree with TRBD1. With 3 bases clipped from V and 4 bases from J, the junction kept 14 bases outside the gene matches. This CDR3 comprises 17 residues. Looked up from germline, CDR1 is LGHNT and CDR2 is FRNRAP. The CDR3 loop is CASGLAPKTGEATEAFF. The DNA for the CDR3 is TGTGCTAGTGGTTTAGCCCCTAAAACAGGGGAGGCCACTGAAGCTTTCTTT.

The chain employs TRBV30 and TRBJ1-1, with a possible D match to TRBD1 (5 bases). The germline V and J ends were trimmed by 3 bases and 6 bases, with 14 bases remaining between them. This CDR3 has 13 residues. CDR1 is GTSNPN and CDR2 is SVGIG in the germline V gene (reference sequence). CDR3 sequence: CAWSTGVVSEAFF. The CDR3 DNA sequence: TGTGCCTGGAGCACAGGAGTGGTCTCTGAAGCTTTCTTT.

V and J are TRBV5-1 and TRBJ1-4; D possibly corresponds to TRBD1 (5 bases). CDR1 is SGHRS, CDR2 YFSETQ, per germline. The CDR3 covers 15 residues. V dropped 5 bases and J dropped 6 bases, with 17 bases sitting between them. CDR3 amino acids: CASSSVPGVDEKLFF. CDR3 nucleotides: TGCGCCAGCAGTTCGGTTCCGGGGGTAGATGAAAAACTGTTTTTT.

The CDR3 loop is CSARVAEVKFF. The CDR3 region has the DNA TGCAGTGCTAGAGTGGCTGAGGTCAAGTTCTTC. J is TRBJ2-1 and V is TRBV20-1; D is uncertain. Germline CDR1 is DFQATT and CDR2 is SNEGSKA (reference sequence). The CDR3 is 11 residues long. V was trimmed by 1 base and J by 14 bases, leaving 12 bases between them.

The table lists this clone with a few counts. Here the CDR3 reads CASGSIRGAGEKLFF. The CDR3 DNA reads as TGTGCCAGCGGATCAATTCGGGGGGCAGGTGAAAAACTGTTTTTT. The chain couples TRBV11-2 to TRBJ1-4; perhaps TRBD1 as D (6 bases). Germline loops: CDR1 SGHAT, CDR2 FQNNGV. The V end lost 8 bases, the J end lost 7 bases, and 20 bases lay between the germline ends. The CDR3 is made up of 15 amino acids.

J is TRBJ1-2 and V is TRBV5-1; the match to TRBD1 covers 8 bases. Germline V CDR1 and CDR2: SGHRS, YFSETQ. The CDR3 has 14 amino acids. Trimming at V came to 9 bases and at J to 2 bases, leaving 9 bases not matched to a gene. CDR3: CATRGTGENYGYTF. CDR3 DNA sequence: TGCGCCACTCGAGGGACAGGTGAAAACTATGGCTACACCTTC.

The chain combines TRBV30 with TRBJ1-2; TRBD1 matches 8 bases. Germline V gene data show CDR1 as GTSNPN and CDR2 as SVGIG (reference sequence). Trimming removed 2 bases from V and 6 bases from J; junction bases left unmatched: 8. The CDR3 is made up of 14 amino acids. This chain's CDR3 is CAWSPTGGANGYTF. In DNA form, the CDR3 reads TGTGCCTGGAGTCCAACAGGGGGGGCAAATGGCTACACCTTC.

This chain links TRBV28 with TRBJ1-5, with 12 bases lining up with TRBD1. Germline CDR1 reads MDHEN; CDR2 reads SYDVKM. This CDR3 is 14 amino acids long. The ends lost 6 bases at V and 7 bases at J; junction bases unmatched: 4. The DNA for the CDR3 is TGTGCCAGCAGAGGGACAGGGGGCCCACAGCCCCAGCATTTT. It yields the protein CASRGTGGPQPQHF.

The table lists this clone with a count of one. The gene calls are TRBV30 and TRBJ2-1; 8 bases map to TRBD2. Germline V CDR1 and CDR2: GTSNPN, SVGIG (reference sequence). This CDR3 is built from 16 residues. The V and J ends lost 4 bases and 5 bases, in that order; junction bases with no gene match: 13. Written as DNA, the CDR3 is TGTGCCTGGACCGGGGGTCGGGCGGGAGGCCACAATGAGCAGTTCTTC. Protein: CAWTGGRAGGHNEQFF.

This rearrangement joins TRBV2 to TRBJ1-3, with TRBD1 matching over 10 bases. The germline gives CDR1 SNHLY, CDR2 FYNNEI. V trimming: 6 bases; J trimming: 3 bases; junction bases outside the gene matches: 8. The CDR3 contains 16 residues. The CDR3 region is CASRNTGTGVGNTIYF. The CDR3 nucleotides are TGTGCCAGCAGAAATACAGGGACAGGGGTTGGAAACACCATATATTTT.

The rearrangement joins TRBV15 to TRBJ2-1; 8 bases align to TRBD1. V shed 5 bases, J shed 8 bases, and the junction held 8 bases outside the gene matches. Germline CDR1 and CDR2: LNHNV and YYDKDF (reference sequence). The CDR3 extends over 14 amino acids. The CDR3 bases are TGTGCCACCAGCGGGGGACAGGAGGGTCATGAGCAGTTCTTC. This encodes CATSGGQEGHEQFF.

This clone was observed a handful of times. This rearrangement joins TRBV5-4 to TRBJ2-1; TRBD2 matches 8 bases. The CDR3 contains 14 residues. Germline CDR1 and CDR2: SGHNT and YYREEE (reference sequence). V gave up 3 bases and J gave up 4 bases; unmatched junction bases: 3. This chain's CDR3 is CASSSGGVYNEQFF. Here the CDR3 DNA reads TGTGCCAGCAGCTCGGGGGGGGTTTACAATGAGCAGTTCTTC.

This sequence joins TRBV9 and TRBJ2-1; the match to TRBD2 covers 7 bases. The ends lost 3 bases at V and 6 bases at J; junction bases unmatched: 9. The CDR3 runs to 15 residues. Germline assignment: CDR1 SGDLS and CDR2 YYNGEE. CDR3 coding DNA: TGTGCCAGCAGCGCCGACCCGACTAGCCTCAATGAGCAGTTCTTC. Translated, it gives CASSADPTSLNEQFF.

The chain joins TRBV30 to TRBJ2-1, with TRBD1 as a possible D gene (5 bases). Germline V gives CDR1 GTSNPN, CDR2 SVGIG (reference sequence). The CDR3 length is 13 residues. Trimming removed 4 bases from V and 2 bases from J, with 9 bases in between. The CDR3 here is CAWIQGPYNEQFF. The DNA for the CDR3 is TGTGCCTGGATCCAGGGTCCCTACAATGAGCAGTTCTTC.

The chain is built from TRBV18 and TRBJ1-1, with a weak D call TRBD1 (5 bases). Germline lookup yields CDR1 KGHSH and CDR2 LQKENI. This CDR3 region has 14 residues. The V and J ends lost 3 bases and 5 bases respectively, with 13 bases between them. CDR3 DNA: TGTGCCAGCTCACCTCAGAAACAGGTAACTGAAGCTTTCTTT. Residues: CASSPQKQVTEAFF.

The CDR3 is CASSSGGFNTEAFF. DNA of the CDR3: TGTGCCAGCAGCTCTGGGGGCTTCAACACTGAAGCTTTCTTT. The J gene is TRBJ1-1, the V gene TRBV5-4; possible D gene TRBD1, 6 bases. The CDR3 length is 14 residues. Germline CDR1 and CDR2: SGHNT and YYREEE (reference sequence). V was cut by 3 bases and J by 2 bases, with 11 bases left in between.

The J gene is TRBJ1-4, the V gene TRBV2; 7 positions agree with TRBD1. From germline, CDR1 is SNHLY and CDR2 FYNNEI. V shed 7 bases, J shed 5 bases, and the junction held 7 bases outside the gene matches. The CDR3 consists of 14 residues. In DNA, the CDR3 is TGTGCCAGCAAATGGGACAGCAAAAATGAAAAACTGTTTTTT. Its protein is CASKWDSKNEKLFF.

This clone was seen a handful of times. CDR3 loop: CASSAQVLNTEAFF. For the CDR3, the DNA is TGTGCCAGCAGTGCCCAGGTGTTGAACACTGAAGCTTTCTTT. This chain joins TRBV25-1 and TRBJ1-1; D is unresolved. Trimming shortened V by 4 bases and J by 0 bases, and 9 bases separated the two germline ends. This CDR3 contains 14 residues. The V gene's germline CDR1 is MGHDK and CDR2 SYGVNS. The full variable domain, with the rest looked up from reference TRBV25-1 and TRBJ1-1, is EADIYQTPRYLVIGTGKKITLECSQTMGHDKMYWYQQDPGMELHLIHYSYGVNSTEKGDLSSESTVSRIRTEHFPLTLESARPSHTSQYLCASSAQVLNTEAFFGQGTRLTVV.